The rows below give T cell receptor beta chains drawn from one sample of a study of blood T cell repertoires in COVID-19. TCRdb's table, derived via immunoSEQ multiplex PCR, lists solely in-frame clones and lacks some. The sample lists 250,000 or so clones, roughly four fifths occurring once. Sequencing was done on a sample of PBMCs or T cells enriched from blood (not recorded which). The source is a man in his fifties who had recovered from COVID-19. Each CDR3 is given with its conserved first and last residue. D genes are given only for firm matches. Only part of the rows carry a size: once, few, many, or a class if the clone is expanded.

D: .; J: TRBJ2-2; size: once; V: TRBV19; CDR3: CATASRRTEGLTGELFF; DNA: TGTGCCACCGCCTCCAGGCGGACAGAAGGTCTCACCGGGGAGCTGTTTTTT
D: TRBD2; J: TRBJ2-7; size: many; V: TRBV3-1/TRBV3-2; CDR3: CASSLRPRLAGGAYEQYF; DNA: TGTGCCAGCAGCCTCCGGCCCAGACTAGCGGGAGGGGCCTACGAGCAGTACTTC
D: TRBD2; J: TRBJ2-4; size: .; V: TRBV5-8; CDR3: CASSLRTSGENIQYF; DNA: TGTGCCAGCAGCCTTCGTACTAGCGGAGAAAACATTCAGTACTTC
D: .; J: TRBJ1-2; size: .; V: TRBV20-1; CDR3: CSAPGLRGYTF; DNA: TGCAGTGCCCCCGGTCTTCGAGGCTACACCTTC
D: .; J: TRBJ2-5; size: .; V: TRBV7-2; CDR3: CASSLRGGEKTQYF; DNA: TGTGCCAGCAGCTTGAGGGGAGGAGAAAAGACCCAGTACTTC
D: .; J: TRBJ2-7; size: .; V: TRBV9; CDR3: CASSVGVSAAYEQYF; DNA: TGTGCCAGCAGCGTAGGCGTCTCTGCGGCCTACGAGCAGTACTTC
D: TRBD1; J: TRBJ2-7; size: .; V: TRBV19; CDR3: CASSPTGGRGYEQYF; DNA: TGTGCCAGTAGCCCGACAGGGGGAAGGGGATACGAGCAGTACTTC
D: .; J: TRBJ1-1; size: .; V: TRBV5-8; CDR3: CASSIDTNTEAFF; DNA: TGTGCCAGCAGCATAGATACGAACACTGAAGCTTTCTTT
D: TRBD1; J: TRBJ1-1; size: .; V: TRBV6-5; CDR3: CASRPNRGRNTEAFF; DNA: TGTGCCAGCAGACCCAACAGGGGGAGGAACACTGAAGCTTTCTTT
D: .; J: TRBJ2-7; size: .; V: TRBV10-3; CDR3: CASGIEDEQYF; DNA: TGTGCCAGCGGGATTGAGGACGAGCAGTACTTC
D: .; J: TRBJ2-6; size: .; V: TRBV5-6; CDR3: CASSIEGSGANVLTF; DNA: TGTGCCAGCAGCATAGAGGGCTCTGGGGCCAACGTCCTGACTTTC